This TCR beta chain was sequenced in a study of blood T cell repertoires in COVID-19. Per the germline V gene, CDR1 is LGHDT and CDR2 is YNNKEL (reference sequence). The CDR3 consists of 16 residues. V dropped 4 bases and J dropped 8; count of bases not matched to a gene: 8. It was within 2 weeks before study entry that exposed participants met a COVID-19 case. TCRdb's copy holds only in-frame clones and misses some; the assay was immunoSEQ multiplex PCR. Of about 260,000 clones detected, around 93% appear once; the ten largest clones hold approximately 3%. Sequencing was done on a sample of PBMCs or T cells enriched from blood (not recorded which). This chain connects TRBV3-1 (or the pseudogene TRBV3-2) to TRBJ2-7; the match to TRBD2 covers 16 bases. This sequence was found in a man between 35 and 55 years old who had been exposed to COVID-19. The CDR3: CASSRQGLAGGRKQYF. The CDR3 bases are TGTGCCAGCAGCCGACAGGGACTAGCGGGAGGGCGCAAGCAGTACTTC.